This TCR beta chain originates from a study of T cell responses to AZD1222 COVID-19 vaccine. Study context: Pooling covered second doses at about 4 or about 12 weeks.

Germline CDR1 reads KGHSH; CDR2 reads LQKENI. The CDR3 runs 13 residues. V was pared by 4 bases and J by 2 bases, with 2 bases of the junction left unmatched. The study's findings and limits: When two AZD1222 doses had been given, Spike-specific TCR breadth and depth rose. The sample set comprised mostly white British donors with more females, and clonal diversity was possibly underestimated. At study baseline, merely five or six AZD1222 recipients were seropositive.

Comments on this clone: Its cognate antigen is unknown.

The data were produced by immunoSEQ multiplex PCR, yet TCRdb's version contains in-frame clones alone and is incomplete. The sample contains around 140,000 clones, 93% of which appear only once. The clonotype was recovered from an adult in good health. The input for sequencing was peripheral blood, taken on day 0 of AZD1222 vaccination. The chain joins TRBV18 to TRBJ2-7; 7 positions agree with TRBD1. Written as DNA, the CDR3 is TGTGCCAGCTCACGACAGGGCCCCTACGAGCAGTACTTC. It codes for CASSRQGPYEQYF. Drawing the rest from reference TRBV18 and TRBJ2-7, the complete variable domain is NAGVMQNPRHLVRRRGQEARLRCSPMKGHSHVYWYRQLPEEGLKFMVYLQKENIIDESGMPKERFSAEFPKEGPSILRIQQVVRGDSAAYFCASSRQGPYEQYFGPGTRLTVT.